This is a list of T cell receptor beta chains from one sample in a study of blood T cell repertoires in COVID-19. TCRdb keeps only in-frame clones here, not all; method: immunoSEQ multiplex PCR. Of over 110,000 clones listed, about 91% are singletons. Sequencing was carried out using peripheral blood. Receptors originate from a human donor in a cohort sampled during active COVID-19. CDR3s include the opening cysteine and the closing phenylalanine or tryptophan. A D gene is named only where the DNA matches it firmly. Clone size is not always given. Where it is, it says once, few, many or a class for expanded clones.

>-|TRBJ2-1|14|TRBV11-2|-
CASSILGTRSEQFF
TGTGCCAGCAGCATCCTAGGTACTAGAAGTGAGCAGTTCTTC
>-|TRBJ1-5|14|TRBV21-1|-
CASSKGGGRQPQHF
TGTGCCAGCAGCAAAGGGGGGGGTAGGCAGCCCCAGCATTTT
>-|TRBJ2-7|13|TRBV2|-
CASSEHRKYEQYF
TGTGCCAGCAGTGAACACAGGAAATACGAGCAGTACTTC
>TRBD1|TRBJ1-5|15|TRBV13|-
CASSPGTGGDQPQHF
TGTGCCAGCAGCCCCGGGACAGGGGGCGATCAGCCCCAGCATTTT
>-|TRBJ2-1|16|TRBV4-2|-
CASSQDQGSSYNEQFF
TGTGCCAGCAGCCAAGATCAGGGGAGCTCCTACAATGAGCAGTTCTTC
>-|TRBJ1-2|17|TRBV6-2/TRBV6-3|-
CASSYLSDRRKNYGYTF
TGTGCCAGCAGTTACCTTTCAGACAGGAGGAAAAACTATGGCTACACCTTC
>TRBD2|TRBJ2-3|17|TRBV7-2|-
CASSLALVAGGQDTQYF
TGTGCCAGCAGCTTAGCGCTGGTAGCGGGGGGGCAAGATACGCAGTATTTT
>-|TRBJ1-1|16|TRBV7-9|few
CASSLDRGGSDTEAFF
TGTGCCAGCAGCTTAGATCGGGGGGGGTCGGACACTGAAGCTTTCTTT
>-|TRBJ2-6|15|TRBV6-5|-
CASSFTGPGANVLTF
TGTGCCAGCAGTTTCACAGGGCCCGGGGCCAACGTCCTGACTTTC
>TRBD1|TRBJ2-7|16|TRBV11-1|few
CASSLAFPGQYYEQYF
TGTGCCAGCAGCTTAGCCTTCCCGGGACAGTACTACGAGCAGTACTTC
>TRBD2|TRBJ2-7|16|TRBV29-1|once
CSVEVAGPIPSYEQYF
TGCAGCGTTGAAGTAGCGGGACCGATACCATCCTACGAGCAGTACTTC
>-|TRBJ2-1|12|TRBV9|once
CASSVFQGEQFF
TGTGCCAGCAGCGTTTTCCAGGGAGAGCAGTTCTTC
>-|TRBJ2-7|12|TRBV14|-
CASSQSSYEQYF
TGTGCCAGCAGCCAGAGCTCCTACGAGCAGTACTTC
>TRBD1|TRBJ1-1|15|TRBV18|-
CASSLKTGANTEAFF
TGTGCCAGCTCACTCAAGACAGGGGCGAACACTGAAGCTTTCTTT
>-|TRBJ2-1|16|TRBV5-1|-
CASSRDTWPSYNEQFF
TGCGCCAGCAGCCGGGACACCTGGCCCTCCTACAATGAGCAGTTCTTC
>-|TRBJ2-7|15|TRBV14|-
CASSQRSGGLYEQYF
TGTGCCAGCAGCCAACGGTCGGGGGGCTTATACGAGCAGTACTTC
>-|TRBJ1-5|13|TRBV5-6|once
CASSWGGAQPQHF
TGTGCCAGCAGCTGGGGAGGAGCACAGCCCCAGCATTTT
>-|TRBJ1-5|14|TRBV3-1/TRBV3-2|-
CASSQEGGSQPQHF
TGTGCCAGCAGCCAAGAGGGGGGGAGTCAGCCCCAGCATTTT
>-|TRBJ1-1|12|TRBV21-1|-
CASAGTGPEAFF
TGTGCCAGTGCCGGGACAGGTCCTGAAGCTTTCTTT
>TRBD2|TRBJ2-1|16|TRBV9|once
CASTSGPLSSYNEQFF
TGTGCCAGCACTAGCGGACCACTTTCCTCCTACAATGAGCAGTTCTTC
>-|TRBJ1-4|16|TRBV10-3|once
CAISESWGATNEKLFF
TGTGCCATCAGTGAGTCGTGGGGGGCAACTAATGAAAAACTGTTTTTT
>TRBD1|TRBJ2-7|17|TRBV5-4|-
CASSSRTGGARTYEQYF
TGTGCCAGCAGCTCCCGGACAGGGGGCGCAAGGACCTACGAGCAGTACTTC
>-|TRBJ1-2|13|TRBV14|-
CASSPTRGGGYTF
TGTGCCAGCAGCCCGACGAGGGGAGGGGGCTACACCTTC
>TRBD2|TRBJ2-1|15|TRBV14|few
CASRKSGGGNNEQFF
TGTGCCAGCAGAAAATCCGGGGGGGGTAACAATGAGCAGTTCTTC
>-|TRBJ2-7|11|TRBV19|-
CASRVLYEQYF
TGTGCCAGCCGGGTTTTATACGAGCAGTACTTC
>-|TRBJ2-1|14|TRBV13|-
CASSTSPRYNEQFF
TGTGCCAGCAGCACCTCTCCCCGGTACAATGAGCAGTTCTTC
>-|TRBJ1-6|14|TRBV5-5|-
CASCRDFDNSPLHF
TGTGCCAGTTGTCGGGACTTTGATAATTCACCCCTCCACTTT
>-|TRBJ2-1|11|TRBV7-2|-
CASSPRGEQFF
TGTGCCAGCAGCCCGCGGGGTGAGCAGTTCTTC
>-|TRBJ2-2|12|TRBV11-3|-
CASSLNTGELFF
TGTGCCAGCAGCCTAAACACCGGGGAGCTGTTTTTT
>TRBD1|TRBJ2-7|13|TRBV6-5|-
CASRTTGGYEQYF
TGTGCCAGCAGGACGACAGGGGGCTACGAGCAGTACTTC
>TRBD2|TRBJ2-2|15|TRBV4-1|-
CASSPSGGATGELFF
TGCGCCAGCAGCCCCAGCGGGGGAGCGACCGGGGAGCTGTTTTTT
>-|TRBJ1-1|15|TRBV19|-
CASSPQGNLNTEAFF
TGTGCCAGTAGTCCGCAGGGAAATTTGAACACTGAAGCTTTCTTT
>TRBD2|TRBJ2-1|15|TRBV5-1|-
CASSSQAGVYNEQFF
TGCGCCAGCAGCTCACAAGCGGGGGTATACAATGAGCAGTTCTTC
>TRBD1|TRBJ2-5|16|TRBV4-1|-
CASSQDEDRTQETQYF
TGCGCCAGCAGCCAAGATGAGGACAGGACACAAGAGACCCAGTACTTC
>TRBD1|TRBJ2-5|15|TRBV5-4|-
CASSLTGQGGETQYF
TGTGCCAGCAGCTTGACCGGACAGGGAGGAGAGACCCAGTACTTC
>-|TRBJ1-2|15|TRBV19|-
CASSLSQGGNYGYTF
TGTGCCAGTAGTCTCAGCCAGGGCGGTAACTATGGCTACACCTTC
>-|TRBJ2-3|12|TRBV9|-
CASSVGELAQYF
TGTGCCAGCAGCGTAGGAGAATTGGCGCAGTATTTT
>-|TRBJ1-1|10|TRBV6-5|-
CASRGTEAFF
TGTGCCAGCCGAGGCACTGAAGCTTTCTTT
>-|TRBJ2-5|13|TRBV7-3|once
CASSLTFTMTQYF
TGTGCCAGCAGCTTAACCTTCACTATGACCCAGTACTTC
>-|TRBJ2-1|14|TRBV5-1|-
CASSPAGGTYEQFF
TGCGCCAGCAGCCCCGCCGGCGGGACGTATGAGCAGTTCTTC
>-|TRBJ2-7|14|TRBV4-1|few
CASSQEGGVGEQYF
TGCGCCAGCAGCCAAGAAGGAGGGGTTGGGGAGCAGTACTTC
>-|TRBJ2-7|13|TRBV27|-
CASSVRDSYEQYF
TGTGCCAGCAGTGTCAGGGACTCCTACGAGCAGTACTTC
>-|TRBJ2-7|15|TRBV4-1|-
CASSQDRTEAYEQYF
TGCGCCAGCAGCCAAGATAGGACAGAGGCCTACGAGCAGTACTTC
>TRBD1|TRBJ1-2|16|TRBV4-2|-
CASSQDPGTGFYGYTF
TGTGCCAGCAGCCAAGATCCCGGGACAGGGTTCTATGGCTACACCTTC